This is a list of T cell receptor beta chains from one sample in a study of blood T cell repertoires in COVID-19. Clones were read by immunoSEQ multiplex PCR, and TCRdb kept only the in-frame ones, dropping some. Of around 300,000 clones in the sample, 75% to 90% were seen once. The sequenced sample consisted of peripheral blood. Receptors originate from a woman in her 70s with COVID-19, enrolled during active disease. Both conserved end residues are part of each CDR3. Each record gives: V gene, J gene, clone size, CDR3 protein. The listing skips clone size in some rows; elsewhere it reads once, few, many or a size class.

V: TRBV18; J: TRBJ2-7; size: .; CDR3: CASSPGQGTHEQYF
V: TRBV29-1; J: TRBJ1-2; size: once; CDR3: CSVRTGSNYGYTF
V: TRBV2; J: TRBJ2-5; size: .; CDR3: CASSAGQQETQYF
V: TRBV12-5; J: TRBJ1-2; size: .; CDR3: CASGFRTEGYTF
V: TRBV3-1/TRBV3-2; J: TRBJ1-1; size: .; CDR3: CASSPNRVIAFF
V: TRBV9; J: TRBJ1-6; size: .; CDR3: CASSVGGDRVNSPLHF
V: TRBV3-1/TRBV3-2; J: TRBJ1-5; size: .; CDR3: CASSQDSRTTTGPQHF
V: TRBV9; J: TRBJ2-7; size: .; CDR3: CASSVGDSSYEQYF
V: TRBV7-2; J: TRBJ2-5; size: once; CDR3: CASSPQRGGGETQYF
V: TRBV19; J: TRBJ1-5; size: .; CDR3: CASPFRIDRGGNQPQHF
V: TRBV7-2; J: TRBJ1-4; size: .; CDR3: CASSLDSGTYNEKLFF
V: TRBV13; J: TRBJ2-1; size: .; CDR3: CASSLVTSGNNEQFF
V: TRBV19; J: TRBJ2-5; size: .; CDR3: CASSGRLRETQYF
V: TRBV25-1; J: TRBJ1-2; size: few; CDR3: CASSEYGGAYGYTF
V: TRBV7-2; J: TRBJ1-2; size: once; CDR3: CASSSRVERGYTF
V: TRBV6-5; J: TRBJ2-5; size: .; CDR3: CASAIASGPETQYF
V: TRBV5-1; J: TRBJ2-7; size: .; CDR3: CASSLEVSSGGEQYF
V: TRBV3-1/TRBV3-2; J: TRBJ2-1; size: few; CDR3: CASKTSGRNEQFF
V: TRBV7-6; J: TRBJ2-3; size: .; CDR3: CASSSTGPSTDTQYF
V: TRBV7-2; J: TRBJ1-2; size: .; CDR3: CASSWGGRPYLGYTF
V: TRBV6-4; J: TRBJ2-7; size: .; CDR3: CASSEQSTGMWYEQYF
V: TRBV5-1; J: TRBJ2-2; size: .; CDR3: CASSLAQASTGELFF
V: TRBV28; J: TRBJ1-3; size: .; CDR3: CASSLSGRNTIYF
V: TRBV6-6; J: TRBJ1-1; size: .; CDR3: CASTQTVWAEAFF
V: TRBV19; J: TRBJ2-7; size: .; CDR3: CASSSQRQVGPEQYF
V: TRBV30; J: TRBJ1-1; size: once; CDR3: CASKTDRGLFLNTEAFF
V: TRBV9; J: TRBJ1-3; size: .; CDR3: CASSVGGTGNTIYF